This T cell receptor beta chain stems from a study of T cells in Graves' hyperthyroidism and ophthalmopathy. Study summary: Peripheral blood samples were taken at initial diagnosis, prior to any treatment.

This CDR3 is built from 15 residues. The ends were cut back, 7 bases at V and 3 bases at J, with 19 bases in the middle. Germline V gene lookup returns CDR1 MGHRA and CDR2 YSYEKL. Findings of the study overall: In blood, most of the thyroid clonotypes expanded above 0.001 were also present.

Each ophthalmopathy patient scored at least 3 on the Clinical Activity Score and at least 4 on NOSPECS grade, with duration under 3 months. The CDR3 regions of TCR beta were amplified from RNA transcripts. The HTBI primer set served for first-round RT-PCR of the TCR CDR3. TCRdb re-called the multiplex PCR reads with MiXCR, one entry per CDR3 protein. The sample lists about 640,000 distinct CDR3 sequences; less than 25% were seen once. A word on this clonotype: Its antigen is still unknown.

This clonotype was obtained from a man aged 25-40 years with Graves' ophthalmopathy. The V call is TRBV4-1, the J call TRBJ2-7, with unresolved D. The sequenced material came from blood. Written as DNA, the CDR3 is TGCGCCAGCACCCTTCGGATCTCCGGCAACTACGAGCAGTACTTC. Its protein product is CASTLRISGNYEQYF.